The 13 T cell receptor beta chains listed next were all sequenced from one sample in a study of T cell repertoires in cytomegalovirus infection. TCRdb used MiXCR to reprocess the reads, holding one entry per CDR3 protein. Of fewer than 700,000 distinct CDR3 sequences in the sample, 20% to 30% were seen once. Specimen: CD8+ T cells from PBMCs. These TCRs come from a human donor in good health (CMV status not recorded). Some clones in this sample may be carry-over from other donors' samples.

Only one count was recorded for this clonotype. Just one base apart from a much larger clone, this may be a read error. This chain links TRBV6-5 with TRBJ1-2; no clear D gene. Germline V gene data show CDR1 as MNHEY and CDR2 as SVGAGI. The CDR3 is made up of 16 amino acids. CDR3 sequence: CASCYSLGRTLDGYTF. CDR3 DNA: TGTGCCAGCTGTTACTCGCTTGGTCGGACCCTCGATGGCTACACCTTC.

The chain recombines TRBV14 with TRBJ1-2, with 8 bases lining up with TRBD1. J gave up 4 bases and V 1 base, and 8 bases lay outside the gene matches. This CDR3 has 16 residues. Per the germline V gene, CDR1 is SGHDN and CDR2 is FVKESK. The DNA of the CDR3 is TGTGCCAGCAGCCAAGTTGCAACAGGGGGGCCCTATGGCTACACCTTC. Translating gives CASSQVATGGPYGYTF.

The sample holds many counts of this clonotype. This rearrangement joins TRBV7-8 to TRBJ2-1, with 7 bases aligning to TRBD1. Trimming took 3 bases from V and 9 from J; bases not matched to a gene: 2. The CDR3 runs 12 residues. Looked up from germline, CDR1 is SGHVS and CDR2 is FQNEAQ. The CDR3 sequence: CASSFTGVEQFF. The DNA for the CDR3 is TGTGCCAGCAGCTTCACAGGGGTTGAGCAGTTCTTC.

The V call is TRBV2, the J call TRBJ2-1; TRBD1 agrees at 10 bases. The J segment lost 4 bases and the V segment lost 6 bases, leaving 12 bases of the junction unmatched. From germline, CDR1 is SNHLY and CDR2 FYNNEI. This CDR3 has 17 residues. For the CDR3, the DNA is TGTGCCAGCAGCTCCGGGACAGGGGCCCCCTGGTACAATGAGCAGTTCTTC. Protein: CASSSGTGAPWYNEQFF.

This clonotype was seen a handful of times. The V gene is TRBV6-5, the J gene TRBJ2-1, with no clear D. V was clipped by 0 bases and J by 10 bases, with 4 bases between them. Germline CDR1 MNHEY, CDR2 SVGAGI. CDR3 length: 11 residues. The CDR3 DNA sequence: TGTGCCAGCAGTTACTCACTAGAGCAGTTCTTC. Translating it yields CASSYSLEQFF.

This clonotype was observed many times. This chain links TRBV6-6 with TRBJ2-7; possibly TRBD2 for D (6 bases). Trimming removed 4 bases at V and 2 bases at J, with 15 bases between. The CDR3 runs to 15 residues. The germline CDR1 and CDR2 sequences are MNHNY and SVGAGI (reference sequence). CDR3 residues: CASSSTATGAYEQYV. CDR3 bases: TGTGCCAGCAGTTCGACAGCGACGGGGGCCTACGAGCAGTACGTC.

J is TRBJ2-7 and V is TRBV13, with a tentative D call TRBD1 (5 bases). Trimming stripped 5 bases from V and 6 bases from J, with 11 bases between. In germline, CDR1 is PRHDT, CDR2 FYEKMQ (reference sequence). The CDR3 consists of 12 residues. DNA for the CDR3: TGTGCCAGCAGCCAGGGTGCGAGCGAGCAGTACGTC. The encoded protein is CASSQGASEQYV.

This clonotype was found many times. J is TRBJ1-1 and V is TRBV28; D might be TRBD1 (6 bases). The CDR3 is made up of 17 amino acids. Germline CDR1 and CDR2: MDHEN and SYDVKM. Between the trimmed V and J ends, which lost 3 bases and 0 bases, there was a span of 17 bases. The CDR3 loop reads CASSLNGGDTLNTEAFF. As DNA, the CDR3 is TGTGCCAGCAGTTTGAATGGCGGGGACACGCTGAACACTGAAGCTTTCTTT.

In its sample, this clonotype was seen a few times. The rearrangement uses TRBV9 and TRBJ2-5; D is ambiguous. The CDR3 has 15 residues. V was shortened by 0 bases and J by 1 base, with 10 bases between the two germline ends. The germline CDR1 and CDR2 sequences are SGDLS and YYNGEE. CDR3 coding DNA: TGTGCCAGCAGCGTAGGCCGTGCTATCCAAGAGACCCAGTACTTC. This translates into CASSVGRAIQETQYF.

The sample holds a few counts of this clonotype. This sequence joins TRBV20-1 and TRBJ1-1, with D uncertain. Germline CDR1 is DFQATT and CDR2 is SNEGSKA (reference sequence). Deletions cut 6 bases from V and 0 bases from J, with 11 bases between. The length of the CDR3 is 13 residues. CDR3 sequence (DNA): TGCAGTGCCATACAAGAGGTGAACACTGAAGCTTTCTTT. Translated, it gives CSAIQEVNTEAFF.

The J gene is TRBJ2-7, the V gene TRBV14, with 7 bases fitting TRBD1. Germline loops: CDR1 SGHDN, CDR2 FVKESK. The V and J ends lost 0 bases and 4 bases, in that order; junction bases with no gene match: 12. CDR3 length: 17 amino acids. The CDR3 DNA is TGTGCCAGCAGCCAAGACGCCCTTGGGAGACAGGGTTACGAGCAGTACTTC. It encodes CASSQDALGRQGYEQYF.

This clonotype has ten or more counts. V gene TRBV7-9 combines with J gene TRBJ1-1, with 10 bases lining up with TRBD1. V dropped 2 bases and J dropped 2; count of bases not matched to a gene: 8. CDR3 length: 17 amino acids. Per the germline V gene, CDR1 is SEHNR and CDR2 is FQNEAQ (reference sequence). Here the CDR3 reads CASSLMGQGMKNTEAFF. CDR3 nucleotides: TGTGCCAGCAGCTTAATGGGACAGGGGATGAAAAACACTGAAGCTTTCTTT.

This chain's CDR3 is CASSEGPGRALNTEAFF. The CDR3 bases are TGTGCCAGCAGTGAAGGCCCAGGGAGGGCTCTGAACACTGAAGCTTTCTTT. The chain links TRBV6-1 to TRBJ1-1; D is possibly TRBD1 (5 bases). CDR3 length equals 17 residues. The V gene's germline CDR1 is MNHNS and CDR2 SASEGT. V was trimmed by 1 base and J by 0 bases, leaving 15 bases between them.